These T cell receptor beta chains were read from a single sample in a study of blood T cell repertoires in COVID-19. Sequenced by immunoSEQ multiplex PCR; TCRdb stores in-frame clones only, minus some. The sample holds 150,000 or so clones, about four fifths seen once. Material: peripheral blood. The origin of the receptors is a human donor with acute or convalescent COVID-19. The donor label of this sample is uncertain. The CDR3 runs from the conserved cysteine through the conserved F or W. D genes are given only for firm matches. Clone size appears in some rows only: once, few, many, or a class for an expanded clone.

>TRBV5-1|-|-|TRBJ2-3
CASSTNTDTQYF
TGCGCCAGCAGCACAAACACAGATACGCAGTATTTT
>TRBV30|-|-|TRBJ1-4
CAWSVSRVRVEKLFF
TGTGCCTGGAGTGTTTCCAGGGTACGGGTTGAAAAACTGTTTTTT
>TRBV6-5|-|few|TRBJ1-1
CASIHRRGEAFF
TGTGCCAGCATCCACCGGCGCGGGGAAGCTTTCTTT
>TRBV5-1|-|-|TRBJ1-6
CASSSSGNSPLHF
TGCGCCAGCAGCTCTTCAGGGAATTCACCCCTCCACTTT
>TRBV9|TRBD2|-|TRBJ2-2
CASSGRGAGGYTGELFF
TGTGCCAGCAGCGGCAGAGGTGCGGGGGGCTACACCGGGGAGCTGTTTTTT
>TRBV14|-|-|TRBJ2-7
CASSPGSRGEQYF
TGTGCCAGCAGCCCGGGTTCTCGGGGCGAGCAGTACTTC
>TRBV6-5|-|-|TRBJ1-2
CASSWRKVDYGYAF
TGTGCCAGCAGTTGGCGTAAGGTGGACTATGGCTACGCCTTC
>TRBV6-2/TRBV6-3|-|-|TRBJ2-6
CASSYSVGGRVSGANVLTF
TGTGCCAGCAGTTACTCGGTGGGAGGAAGAGTCTCTGGGGCCAACGTCCTGACTTTC
>TRBV5-1|-|-|TRBJ1-6
CASSSRQANSPLHF
TGCGCCAGCAGCTCTAGACAGGCTAATTCACCCCTCCACTTT
>TRBV29-1|-|-|TRBJ2-2
CSARGLNTGELFF
TGCAGCGCAAGGGGACTTAACACCGGGGAGCTGTTTTTT
>TRBV10-1|TRBD1|-|TRBJ2-5
CASIDRVKALHQETQYF
TGCGCCAGCATCGACAGGGTAAAAGCCTTACACCAAGAGACCCAGTACTTC
>TRBV19|TRBD2|once|TRBJ2-1
CASRPIAGDVNEQFF
TGTGCCAGTAGGCCTATAGCGGGGGACGTGAATGAGCAGTTCTTC
>TRBV5-6|TRBD1|-|TRBJ1-2
CASSPSGAGGIYGYTF
TGTGCCAGCAGCCCCAGTGGGGCAGGGGGGATCTATGGCTACACCTTC
>TRBV9|-|-|TRBJ2-7
CASSVDAQGTYEQYF
TGTGCCAGCAGCGTAGATGCACAGGGGACTTACGAGCAGTACTTC
>TRBV6-5|TRBD1|-|TRBJ1-6
CASRDSLSYNSPLHF
TGTGCCAGCCGGGACAGTCTCTCCTATAATTCACCCCTCCACTTT
>TRBV5-6|TRBD1|-|TRBJ2-6
CASSTTGVGANVLTF
TGTGCCAGCAGCACCACAGGGGTTGGGGCCAACGTCCTGACTTTC
>TRBV15|TRBD1|-|TRBJ1-3
CATSPGQGPGNTIYF
TGTGCCACCAGCCCCGGACAGGGGCCCGGAAACACCATATATTTT